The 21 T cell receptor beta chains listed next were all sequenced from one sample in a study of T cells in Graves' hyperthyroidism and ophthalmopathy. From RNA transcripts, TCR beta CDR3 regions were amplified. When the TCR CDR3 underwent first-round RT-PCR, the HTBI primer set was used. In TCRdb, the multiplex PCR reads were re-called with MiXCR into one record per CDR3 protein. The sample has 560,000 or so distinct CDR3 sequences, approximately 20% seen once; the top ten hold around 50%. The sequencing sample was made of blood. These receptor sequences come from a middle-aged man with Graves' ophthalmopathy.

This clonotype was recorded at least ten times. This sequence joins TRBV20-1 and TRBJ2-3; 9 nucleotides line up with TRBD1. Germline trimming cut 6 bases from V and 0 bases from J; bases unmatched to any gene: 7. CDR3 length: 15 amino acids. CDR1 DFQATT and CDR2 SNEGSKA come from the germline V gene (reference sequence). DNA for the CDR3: TGCAGTGCCAAACAGGGGGCAAGGAGCACAGATACGCAGTATTTT. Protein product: CSAKQGARSTDTQYF.

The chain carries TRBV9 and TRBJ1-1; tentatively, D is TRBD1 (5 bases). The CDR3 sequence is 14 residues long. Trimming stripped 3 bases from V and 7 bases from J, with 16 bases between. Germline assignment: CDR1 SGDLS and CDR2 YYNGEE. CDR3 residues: CASSEGDQAGEAFF. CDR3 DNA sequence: TGTGCCAGCAGCGAAGGGGACCAAGCAGGTGAAGCTTTCTTT.

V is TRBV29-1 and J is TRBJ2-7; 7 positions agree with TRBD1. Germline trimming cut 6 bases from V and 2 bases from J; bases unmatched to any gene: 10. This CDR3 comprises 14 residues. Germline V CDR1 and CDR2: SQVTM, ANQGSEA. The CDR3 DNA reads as TGCAGCGTCCACGGACAGGAATTCCCCTACGAGCAGTACTTC. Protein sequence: CSVHGQEFPYEQYF.

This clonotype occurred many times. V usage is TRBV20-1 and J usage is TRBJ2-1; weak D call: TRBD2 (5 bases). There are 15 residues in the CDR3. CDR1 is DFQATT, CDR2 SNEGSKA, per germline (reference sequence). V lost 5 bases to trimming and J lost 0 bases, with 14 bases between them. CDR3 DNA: TGCAGTGCTCCCCCTGCGGGCACCTCCTACAATGAGCAGTTCTTC. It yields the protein CSAPPAGTSYNEQFF.

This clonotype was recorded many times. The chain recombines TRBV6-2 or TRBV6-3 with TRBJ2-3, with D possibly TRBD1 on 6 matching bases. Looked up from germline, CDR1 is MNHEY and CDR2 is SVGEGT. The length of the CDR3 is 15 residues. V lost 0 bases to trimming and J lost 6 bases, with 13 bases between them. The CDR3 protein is CASSYSNGGSDTQYF. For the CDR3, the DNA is TGTGCCAGCAGTTACTCGAATGGGGGCAGTGATACGCAGTATTTT.

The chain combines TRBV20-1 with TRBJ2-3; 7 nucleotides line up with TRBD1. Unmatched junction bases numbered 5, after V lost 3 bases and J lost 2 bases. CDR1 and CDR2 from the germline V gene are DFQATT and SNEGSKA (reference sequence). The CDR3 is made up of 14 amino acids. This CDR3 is CSASGTDNTDTQYF. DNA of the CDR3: TGCAGTGCTAGTGGGACAGATAACACAGATACGCAGTATTTT.

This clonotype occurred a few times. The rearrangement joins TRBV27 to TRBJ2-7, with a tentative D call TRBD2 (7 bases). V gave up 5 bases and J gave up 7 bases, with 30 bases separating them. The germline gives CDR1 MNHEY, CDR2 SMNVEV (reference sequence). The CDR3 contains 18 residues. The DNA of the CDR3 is TGTGCCAGCAGTGGTGACGACGGGGGGCACGCTCTCATGGGAGAGCAGTACTTC. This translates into CASSGDDGGHALMGEQYF.

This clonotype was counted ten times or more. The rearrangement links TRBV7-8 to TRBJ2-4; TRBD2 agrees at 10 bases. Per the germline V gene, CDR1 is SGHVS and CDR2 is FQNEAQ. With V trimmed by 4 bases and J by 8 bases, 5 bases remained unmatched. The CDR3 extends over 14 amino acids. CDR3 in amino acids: CASSYLAGAYIQYF. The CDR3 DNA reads TGTGCCAGCAGCTATCTAGCGGGGGCATACATTCAGTACTTC. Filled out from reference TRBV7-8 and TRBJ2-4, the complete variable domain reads GAGVSQSPRYKVAKRGQDVALRCDPISGHVSLFWYQQALGQGPEFLTYFQNEAQLDKSGLPSDRFFAERPEGSVSTLKIQRTQQEDSAVYLCASSYLAGAYIQYFGAGTRLSVL.

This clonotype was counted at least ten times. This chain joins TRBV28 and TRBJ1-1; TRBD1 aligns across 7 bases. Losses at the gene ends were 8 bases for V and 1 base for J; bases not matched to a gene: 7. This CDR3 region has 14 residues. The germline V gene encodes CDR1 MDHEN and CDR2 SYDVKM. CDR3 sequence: CASSQGGANTEAFF. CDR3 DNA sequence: TGTGCCAGCTCGCAGGGGGGAGCGAACACTGAAGCTTTCTTT. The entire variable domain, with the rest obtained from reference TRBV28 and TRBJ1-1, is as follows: DVKVTQSSRYLVKRTGEKVFLECVQDMDHENMFWYRQDPGLGLRLIYFSYDVKMKEKGDIPEGYSVSREKKERFSLILESASTNQTSMYLCASSQGGANTEAFFGQGTRLTVV.

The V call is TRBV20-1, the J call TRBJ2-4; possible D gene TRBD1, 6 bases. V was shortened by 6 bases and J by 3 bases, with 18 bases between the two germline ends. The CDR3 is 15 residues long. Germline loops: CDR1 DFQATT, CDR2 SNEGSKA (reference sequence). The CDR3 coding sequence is TGCAGTGCCACCGGACAGAACTTAGTCAAAAACATTCAGTACTTC. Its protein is CSATGQNLVKNIQYF.

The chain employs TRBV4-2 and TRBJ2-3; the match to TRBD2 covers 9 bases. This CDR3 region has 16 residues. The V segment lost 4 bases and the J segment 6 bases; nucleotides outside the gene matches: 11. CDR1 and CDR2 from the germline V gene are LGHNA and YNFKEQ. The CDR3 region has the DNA TGTGCCAGCAGCCCCCTTTTGGGACTAGCTGCGGATACGCAGTATTTT. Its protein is CASSPLLGLAADTQYF.

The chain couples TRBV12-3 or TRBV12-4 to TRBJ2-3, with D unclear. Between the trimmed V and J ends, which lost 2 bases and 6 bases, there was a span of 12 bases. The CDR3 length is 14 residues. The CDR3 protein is CASSLPQAPDTQYF. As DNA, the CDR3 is TGTGCCAGCAGTTTACCTCAAGCACCGGATACGCAGTATTTT.

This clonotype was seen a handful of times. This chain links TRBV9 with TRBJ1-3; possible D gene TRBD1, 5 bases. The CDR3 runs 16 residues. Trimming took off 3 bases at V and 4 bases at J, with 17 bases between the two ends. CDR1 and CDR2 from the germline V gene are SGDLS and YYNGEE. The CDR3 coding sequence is TGTGCCAGCAGCGCCCCCGGGGGAGTAGAAGGAAACACCATATATTTT. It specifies CASSAPGGVEGNTIYF.

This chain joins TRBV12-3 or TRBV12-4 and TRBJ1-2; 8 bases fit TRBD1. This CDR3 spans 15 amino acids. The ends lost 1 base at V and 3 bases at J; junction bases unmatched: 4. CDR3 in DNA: TGTGCCAGCAGTTTAGTTCTGGACAGGGACTATGGCTACACCTTC. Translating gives CASSLVLDRDYGYTF.

The CDR3 coding sequence is TGTGCCACCAGCAGAGATGGACAGAGCCAAGAGACCCAGTACTTC. Protein product: CATSRDGQSQETQYF. The chain employs TRBV15 and TRBJ2-5, with D maybe TRBD1 (6 bases). The CDR3 totals 15 residues. CDR1 is LNHNV and CDR2 is YYDKDF in the germline V gene (reference sequence). The V end was cut by 0 bases, the J end by 1 base, with 9 bases between.

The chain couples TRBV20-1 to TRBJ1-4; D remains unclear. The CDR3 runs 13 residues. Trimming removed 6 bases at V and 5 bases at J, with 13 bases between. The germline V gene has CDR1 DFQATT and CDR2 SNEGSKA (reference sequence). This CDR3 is CSAPGRQNEKLFF. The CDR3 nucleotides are TGCAGTGCCCCCGGACGGCAAAATGAAAAACTGTTTTTT.

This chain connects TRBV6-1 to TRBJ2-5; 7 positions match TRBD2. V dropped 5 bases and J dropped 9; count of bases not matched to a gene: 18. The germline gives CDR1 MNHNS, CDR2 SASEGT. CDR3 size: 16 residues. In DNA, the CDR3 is TGTGCCAGCAGTTATCCGGGAGCGGGGTCACGGGAGGCCCAGTACTTC. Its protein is CASSYPGAGSREAQYF.

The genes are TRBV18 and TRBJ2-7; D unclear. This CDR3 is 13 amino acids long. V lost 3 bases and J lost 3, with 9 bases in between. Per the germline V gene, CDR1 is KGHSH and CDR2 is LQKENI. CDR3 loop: CASSPLGIYEQYF. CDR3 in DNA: TGTGCCAGCTCACCTCTAGGGATCTACGAGCAGTACTTC.

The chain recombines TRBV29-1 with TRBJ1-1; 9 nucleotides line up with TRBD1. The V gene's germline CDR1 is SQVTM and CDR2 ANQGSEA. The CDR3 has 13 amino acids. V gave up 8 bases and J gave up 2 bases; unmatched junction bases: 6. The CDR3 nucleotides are TGCAGCATAACAGGGGGCGTTAACACTGAAGCTTTCTTT. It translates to CSITGGVNTEAFF.

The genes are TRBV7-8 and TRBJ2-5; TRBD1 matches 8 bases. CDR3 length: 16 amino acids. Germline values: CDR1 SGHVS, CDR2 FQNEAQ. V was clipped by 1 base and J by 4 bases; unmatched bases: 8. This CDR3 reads CASSLVSGQGRETQYF. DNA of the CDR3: TGTGCCAGCAGCTTAGTGTCAGGACAGGGTCGAGAGACCCAGTACTTC.

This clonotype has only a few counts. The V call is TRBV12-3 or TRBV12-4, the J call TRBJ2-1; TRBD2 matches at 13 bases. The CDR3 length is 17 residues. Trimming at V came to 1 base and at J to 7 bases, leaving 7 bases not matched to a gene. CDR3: CASSLGTSGGSGNEQFF. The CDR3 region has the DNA TGTGCCAGCAGTTTAGGGACTAGCGGGGGCAGTGGGAATGAGCAGTTCTTC.